The rows below give T cell receptor beta chains drawn from one sample of a study of CD8 T cells in ankylosing spondylitis. TCRdb fed the 5' RACE reads into MiXCR, producing one record per CDR3 protein. The repertoire holds more than 500,000 distinct CDR3 sequences, with over 4% as singletons. The sequenced material came from blood, either unsorted or a sorted T cell fraction (not recorded which). Receptor source: a male donor with ankylosing spondylitis. CDR3s include the opening cysteine and the closing phenylalanine or tryptophan. Each record gives: J gene, V gene, D gene, clone size, CDR3 protein, CDR3 DNA. D genes are given only for firm matches. Size tells how often a clone was seen (once, few, many) or the class of an expanded clone, and some rows leave it out.

J: TRBJ1-2; V: TRBV9; D: TRBD1; size: many; CDR3: CASSVGQVQAYGYTF; DNA: TGTGCCAGCAGCGTGGGACAGGTCCAGGCCTATGGCTACACCTTC
J: TRBJ2-2; V: TRBV6-5; D: .; size: few; CDR3: CASSYSKGSGTGELFF; DNA: TGTGCCAGCAGTTACTCGAAGGGGAGTGGCACCGGGGAGCTGTTTTTT
J: TRBJ1-2; V: TRBV7-9; D: .; size: few; CDR3: CASSFGRDAPGYTF; DNA: TGTGCCAGCAGCTTCGGAAGGGATGCTCCTGGCTACACCTTC
J: TRBJ2-7; V: TRBV12-3/TRBV12-4; D: TRBD1; size: many; CDR3: CASSFSTGGPSYEQYF; DNA: TGTGCCAGCAGTTTTTCCACAGGGGGCCCCTCCTACGAGCAGTACTTC
J: TRBJ1-5; V: TRBV20-1; D: .; size: few; CDR3: CSASVQGDQPQQF; DNA: TGCAGTGCTAGTGTACAGGGTGATCAGCCCCAGCAATTT
J: TRBJ2-2; V: TRBV5-1; D: .; size: many; CDR3: CASSHGTGNTGELFF; DNA: TGCGCCAGCAGCCACGGAACAGGGAACACCGGGGAGCTGTTTTTT
J: TRBJ2-5; V: TRBV20-1; D: .; size: many; CDR3: CSASRGYVGETQYF; DNA: TGCAGTGCTAGCCGGGGCTATGTCGGAGAGACCCAGTACTTC
J: TRBJ1-2; V: TRBV20-1; D: .; size: many; CDR3: CSAQPSLAYGYTF; DNA: TGCAGTGCCCAACCGTCGCTCGCCTATGGCTACACCTTC
J: TRBJ1-1; V: TRBV10-3; D: TRBD1; size: many; CDR3: CAISDLGQGTTEAFF; DNA: TGTGCCATCAGTGATCTCGGACAGGGGACGACTGAAGCTTTCTTT
J: TRBJ2-7; V: TRBV4-3; D: .; size: few; CDR3: CASSQRLAGEYEQYF; DNA: TGCGCCAGCAGCCAACGGTTGGCAGGGGAATACGAGCAGTACTTC
J: TRBJ2-1; V: TRBV10-3; D: .; size: .; CDR3: CAISESGGPYNEQFF; DNA: TGTGCCATCAGTGAGTCGGGGGGGCCCTACAATGAGCAGTTCTTC
J: TRBJ2-3; V: TRBV4-3; D: TRBD1; size: many; CDR3: CASSQRWTGVTDTQYF; DNA: TGCGCCAGCAGCCAACGCTGGACAGGGGTCACAGATACGCAGTATTTT
J: TRBJ2-3; V: TRBV27; D: .; size: many; CDR3: CASSWGAAGGTQYF; DNA: TGTGCCAGCAGTTGGGGCGCAGCCGGGGGCACGCAGTATTTT
J: TRBJ1-1; V: TRBV20-1; D: .; size: many; CDR3: CSARARRNTEAFF; DNA: TGCAGTGCTAGGGCGAGAAGGAACACTGAAGCTTTCTTT
J: TRBJ2-7; V: TRBV5-1; D: .; size: .; CDR3: CASSLVLAHEQYF; DNA: TGCGCCAGCAGCTTGGTACTAGCTCACGAGCAGTACTTC
J: TRBJ2-7; V: TRBV13; D: .; size: many; CDR3: CASSRAGGSYEQYF; DNA: TGTGCCAGCAGCCGTGCCGGAGGGTCCTACGAGCAGTACTTC
J: TRBJ1-6; V: TRBV11-2; D: TRBD1; size: many; CDR3: CASSLLTGAYNSPLHF; DNA: TGTGCCAGCAGCCTCTTGACAGGGGCCTATAATTCACCCCTCCACTTT
J: TRBJ1-2; V: TRBV27; D: TRBD1; size: many; CDR3: CASSSRTGQAAYGYTF; DNA: TGTGCCAGCAGTTCCCGAACTGGACAGGCCGCCTATGGCTACACCTTC
J: TRBJ1-1; V: TRBV28; D: .; size: many; CDR3: CASSFLGVQGEAFF; DNA: TGTGCCAGCAGTTTCTTAGGCGTTCAGGGTGAAGCTTTCTTT
J: TRBJ1-1; V: TRBV20-1; D: .; size: many; CDR3: CSARRAEAFF; DNA: TGCAGTGCTAGGCGGGCTGAAGCTTTCTTT
J: TRBJ2-3; V: TRBV28; D: TRBD2; size: many; CDR3: CASSYGSGRGTQYF; DNA: TGTGCCAGCAGTTATGGTAGCGGGAGGGGTACGCAGTATTTT
J: TRBJ1-4; V: TRBV4-3; D: TRBD1; size: many; CDR3: CASSQLPGQAGNEKLFF; DNA: TGCGCCAGCAGCCAACTCCCCGGACAGGCCGGAAATGAAAAACTGTTTTTT
J: TRBJ2-3; V: TRBV7-2; D: .; size: many; CDR3: CASSFRNGRGADTQYF; DNA: TGTGCCAGCAGCTTCCGCAACGGGCGGGGCGCGGATACGCAGTATTTT
J: TRBJ1-2; V: TRBV6-2/TRBV6-3; D: TRBD1; size: .; CDR3: CASSLSYWTGTGSNYGYTF; DNA: TGTGCCAGCAGTCTCAGTTATTGGACCGGGACAGGGAGTAACTATGGCTACACCTTC
J: TRBJ2-1; V: TRBV3-1; D: .; size: many; CDR3: CASSQVPRSDEQFF; DNA: TGTGCCAGCAGCCAAGTTCCTAGGAGCGATGAGCAGTTCTTC
J: TRBJ2-7; V: TRBV7-6; D: TRBD1; size: many; CDR3: CASSLGDRRYEQYF; DNA: TGTGCCAGCAGCTTAGGGGACAGGCGGTACGAGCAGTACTTC
J: TRBJ1-1; V: TRBV5-1; D: .; size: .; CDR3: CASSFNPGVGTEAFF; DNA: TGCGCCAGCAGCTTTAATCCAGGGGTAGGAACTGAAGCTTTCTTT
J: TRBJ1-1; V: TRBV9; D: .; size: many; CDR3: CASSVDETQF; DNA: TGTGCCAGCAGCGTAGACGAGACCCAGTTT
J: TRBJ1-2; V: TRBV20-1; D: .; size: many; CDR3: CSASRQAVYGYTF; DNA: TGCAGTGCTAGCAGGCAGGCCGTCTATGGCTACACCTTC
J: TRBJ2-5; V: TRBV15; D: .; size: many; CDR3: CATSRDLSETQYF; DNA: TGTGCCACCAGCAGAGATCTTAGTGAGACCCAGTACTTC
J: TRBJ1-1; V: TRBV6-6; D: .; size: many; CDR3: CASSYDGGTEAFF; DNA: TGTGCCAGCAGTTACGATGGGGGCACTGAAGCTTTCTTT
J: TRBJ2-5; V: TRBV29-1; D: TRBD1; size: .; CDR3: CSVDTDRGFETQYF; DNA: TGCAGCGTTGATACCGACAGGGGCTTTGAGACCCAGTACTTC
J: TRBJ2-1; V: TRBV7-3; D: TRBD2; size: few; CDR3: CASSRYGGALGNEQFF; DNA: TGTGCCAGCAGCCGCTACGGGGGGGCCTTGGGAAATGAGCAGTTCTTC